These 5 T cell receptor beta chains were sequenced from one sample in a study of T cell responses to AZD1222 COVID-19 vaccine. The table came from immunoSEQ multiplex PCR; TCRdb's copy has only in-frame clones and leaves some out. This table holds approximately 160,000 clones, approximately 90% found once. Sample: peripheral blood, taken on day 0 of AZD1222 vaccination. These receptors originate from an adult in good health.

The chain joins TRBV6-6 to TRBJ2-1; 7 bases line up with TRBD1. CDR3 size: 17 residues. The germline V gene encodes CDR1 MNHNY and CDR2 SVGAGI (reference sequence). Trimming took 5 bases from V and 6 from J; bases not matched to a gene: 16. CDR3 amino acids: CASSPTLGQPLANEQFF. In DNA, the CDR3 is TGTGCCAGCAGTCCTACCCTGGGACAGCCGTTGGCCAATGAGCAGTTCTTC.

The chain combines TRBV29-1 with TRBJ1-5, with no clear D. From germline, CDR1 is SQVTM and CDR2 ANQGSEA. The CDR3 runs to 12 residues. V shed 5 bases and J shed 2 bases, with 7 bases lying between them. In DNA form, the CDR3 reads TGCAGCGTTAGGGCTGGCAATCAGCCCCAGCATTTT. This codes for CSVRAGNQPQHF. The full variable domain, in which reference TRBV29-1 and TRBJ1-5 provide the parts outside the CDR3, is SAVISQKPSRDICQRGTSLTIQCQVDSQVTMMFWYRQQPGQSLTLIATANQGSEATYESGFVIDKFPISRPNLTFSTLTVSNMSPEDSSIYLCSVRAGNQPQHFGDGTRLSIL.

The CDR3 here is CASSPWGVDGYTF. In DNA, the CDR3 is TGTGCCAGCAGCCCGTGGGGGGTAGATGGCTACACCTTC. This chain links TRBV5-4 with TRBJ1-2; D perhaps matches TRBD1 (5 bases). The CDR3 runs 13 residues. Deletions cut 4 bases from V and 6 bases from J, with 13 bases between. Germline CDR1 reads SGHNT; CDR2 reads YYREEE (reference sequence).

The chain couples TRBV3-1 (or the pseudogene TRBV3-2) to TRBJ2-1; perhaps TRBD2 as D (5 bases). Trimming left V 2 bases short and J 0 bases short, with 17 bases between. In germline, CDR1 is LGHDT, CDR2 YNNKEL (reference sequence). This CDR3 spans 18 amino acids. CDR3 coding DNA: TGTGCCAGCAGCCAAAGGAGTGGGAGTGGGAGCTCCTACAATGAGCAGTTCTTC. This gives the protein CASSQRSGSGSSYNEQFF.

DNA for the CDR3: TGCGCCAGCAGCCCCGTCACGAACACCGGGGAGCTGTTTTTT. This sequence encodes CASSPVTNTGELFF. The rearrangement joins TRBV5-1 to TRBJ2-2, with D unresolved. The CDR3 sequence is 14 residues long. Germline CDR1 is SGHRS and CDR2 is YFSETQ. Trimming pared 4 bases from V and 0 bases from J, leaving 7 bases between. The variable domain in full, with the rest retrieved from reference TRBV5-1 and TRBJ2-2, is KAGVTQTPRYLIKTRGQQVTLSCSPISGHRSVSWYQQTPGQGLQFLFEYFSETQRNKGNFPGRFSGRQFSNSRSEMNVSTLELGDSALYLCASSPVTNTGELFFGEGSRLTVL.